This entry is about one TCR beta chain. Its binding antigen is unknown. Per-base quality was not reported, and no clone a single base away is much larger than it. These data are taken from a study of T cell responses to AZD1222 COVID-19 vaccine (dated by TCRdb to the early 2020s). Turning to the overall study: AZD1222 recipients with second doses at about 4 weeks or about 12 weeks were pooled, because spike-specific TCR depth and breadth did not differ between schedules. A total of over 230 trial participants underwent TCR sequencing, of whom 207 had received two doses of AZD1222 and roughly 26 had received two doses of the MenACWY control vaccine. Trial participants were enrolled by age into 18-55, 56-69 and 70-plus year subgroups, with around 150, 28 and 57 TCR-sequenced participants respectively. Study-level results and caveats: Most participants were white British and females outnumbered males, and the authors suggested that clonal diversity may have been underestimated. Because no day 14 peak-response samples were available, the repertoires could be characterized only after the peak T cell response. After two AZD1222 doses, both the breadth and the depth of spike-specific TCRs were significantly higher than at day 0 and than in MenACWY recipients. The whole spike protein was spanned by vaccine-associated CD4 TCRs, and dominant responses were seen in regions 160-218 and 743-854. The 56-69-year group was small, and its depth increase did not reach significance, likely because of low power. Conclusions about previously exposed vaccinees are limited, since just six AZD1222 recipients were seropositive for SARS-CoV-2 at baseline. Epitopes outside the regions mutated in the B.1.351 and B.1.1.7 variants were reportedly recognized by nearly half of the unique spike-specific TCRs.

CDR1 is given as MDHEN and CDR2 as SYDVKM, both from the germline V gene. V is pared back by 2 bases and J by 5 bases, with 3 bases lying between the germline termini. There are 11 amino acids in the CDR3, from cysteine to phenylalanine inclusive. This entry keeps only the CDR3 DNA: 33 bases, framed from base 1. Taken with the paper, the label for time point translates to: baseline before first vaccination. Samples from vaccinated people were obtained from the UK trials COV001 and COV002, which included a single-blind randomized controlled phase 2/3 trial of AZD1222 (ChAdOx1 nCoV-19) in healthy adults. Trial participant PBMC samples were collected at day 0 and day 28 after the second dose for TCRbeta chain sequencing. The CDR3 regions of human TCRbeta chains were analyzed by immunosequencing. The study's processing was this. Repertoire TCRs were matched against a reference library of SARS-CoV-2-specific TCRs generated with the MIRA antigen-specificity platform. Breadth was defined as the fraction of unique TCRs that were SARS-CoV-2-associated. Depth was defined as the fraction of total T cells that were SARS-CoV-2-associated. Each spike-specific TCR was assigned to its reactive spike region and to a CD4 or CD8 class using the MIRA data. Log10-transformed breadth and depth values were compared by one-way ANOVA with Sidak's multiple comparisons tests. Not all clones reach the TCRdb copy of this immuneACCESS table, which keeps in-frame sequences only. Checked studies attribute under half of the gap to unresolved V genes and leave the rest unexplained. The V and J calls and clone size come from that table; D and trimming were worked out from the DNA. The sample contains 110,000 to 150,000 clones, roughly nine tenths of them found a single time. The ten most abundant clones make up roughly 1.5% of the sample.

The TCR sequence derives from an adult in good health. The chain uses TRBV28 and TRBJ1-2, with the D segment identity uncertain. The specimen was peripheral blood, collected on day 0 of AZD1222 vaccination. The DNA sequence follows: TGTGCCAGCAGTTTACAGTATGGCTACACCTTC. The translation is CASSLQYGYTF.